This TCR beta chain is from a study of molecular identifiers for immune sequencing clone quantification. In the sort, naive CD8 T cells were defined as CD8+CD4-CCR7+CD45RA+. TCRdb itself ran the PCR reads through MiXCR, one entry per CDR3 protein. Here the sample spans 88,000 or so distinct CDR3 sequences, approximately 22% being singletons. This clonotype was detected ten times or more. The CDR3 loop spans 18 amino acids. Germline CDR1 is SGHVS and CDR2 is FNYEAQ. Trimming at V came to 5 bases and at J to 1 base, leaving 14 bases not matched to a gene. Sequencing was performed on naive CD8+ T cells from blood, with Jurkat cell RNA spiked in. Subset: FACS-sorted CD8+CD4-CCR7+CD45RA+ naive T cells. This chain uses TRBV7-6 with TRBJ1-1, with 9 bases fitting TRBD1. This sequence originates from a human donor in good health. Some libraries in this study had Jurkat cell RNA spiked in. CDR3 coding DNA: TGTGCCAGCAGCCTAGAACCTAAGCCGGGACAGGGGAACACTGAAGCTTTCTTT. Protein: CASSLEPKPGQGNTEAFF.